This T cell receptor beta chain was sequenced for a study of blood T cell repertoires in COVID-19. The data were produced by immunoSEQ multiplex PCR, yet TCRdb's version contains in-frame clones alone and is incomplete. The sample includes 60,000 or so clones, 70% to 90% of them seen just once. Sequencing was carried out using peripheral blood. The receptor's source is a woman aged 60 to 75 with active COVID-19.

CDR3: CASSLSPGQGHEQYF. In DNA form, the CDR3 reads TGCGCCAGCAGCTTGTCTCCGGGACAGGGCCACGAGCAGTACTTC. The chain has TRBV5-1 and TRBJ2-7; 9 positions agree with TRBD1. The CDR3 is 15 residues long. V trimming: 1 base; J trimming: 5 bases; junction bases outside the gene matches: 7. The germline gives CDR1 SGHRS, CDR2 YFSETQ.